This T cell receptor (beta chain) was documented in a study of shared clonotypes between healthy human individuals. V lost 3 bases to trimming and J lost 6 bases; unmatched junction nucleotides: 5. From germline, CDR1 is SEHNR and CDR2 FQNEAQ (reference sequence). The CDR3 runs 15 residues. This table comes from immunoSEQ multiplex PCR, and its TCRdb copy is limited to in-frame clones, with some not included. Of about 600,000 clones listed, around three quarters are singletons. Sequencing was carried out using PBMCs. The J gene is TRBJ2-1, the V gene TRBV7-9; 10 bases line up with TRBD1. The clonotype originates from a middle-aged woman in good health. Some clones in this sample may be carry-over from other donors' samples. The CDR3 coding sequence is TGTGCCAGCAGCTTGGGGACAGGGGCGAGCAATGAGCAGTTCTTC. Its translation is CASSLGTGASNEQFF. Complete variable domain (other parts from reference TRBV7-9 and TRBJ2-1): DTGVSQNPRHKITKRGQNVTFRCDPISEHNRLYWYRQTLGQGPEFLTYFQNEAQLEKSRLLSDRFSAERPKGSFSTLEIQRTEQGDSAMYLCASSLGTGASNEQFFGPGTRLTVL.